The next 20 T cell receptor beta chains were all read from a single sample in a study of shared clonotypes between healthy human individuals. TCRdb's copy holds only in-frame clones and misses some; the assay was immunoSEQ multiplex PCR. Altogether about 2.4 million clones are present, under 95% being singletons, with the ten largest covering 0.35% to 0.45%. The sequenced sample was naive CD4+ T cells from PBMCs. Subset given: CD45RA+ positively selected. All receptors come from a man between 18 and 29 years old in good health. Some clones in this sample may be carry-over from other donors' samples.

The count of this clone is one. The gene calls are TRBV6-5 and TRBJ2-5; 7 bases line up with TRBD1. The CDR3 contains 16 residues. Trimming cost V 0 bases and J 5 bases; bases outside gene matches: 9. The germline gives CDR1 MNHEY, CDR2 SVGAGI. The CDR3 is CASSYSFTGARETQYF. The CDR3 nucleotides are TGTGCCAGCAGTTACTCTTTCACAGGGGCTCGGGAGACCCAGTACTTC.

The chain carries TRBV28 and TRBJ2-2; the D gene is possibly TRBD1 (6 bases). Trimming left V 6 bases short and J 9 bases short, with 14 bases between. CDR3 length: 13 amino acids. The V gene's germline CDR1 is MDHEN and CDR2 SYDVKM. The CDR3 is CASSVGGVRELFF. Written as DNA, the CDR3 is TGTGCCAGCAGCGTAGGGGGAGTCCGGGAGCTGTTTTTT.

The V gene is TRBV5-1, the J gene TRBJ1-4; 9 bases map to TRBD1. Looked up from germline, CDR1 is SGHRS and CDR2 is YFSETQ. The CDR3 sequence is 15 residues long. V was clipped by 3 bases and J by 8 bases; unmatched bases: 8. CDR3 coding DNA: TGCGCCAGCAGCTCCACAGGGGGCGGAGAGGAAAAACTGTTTTTT. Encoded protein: CASSSTGGGEEKLFF.

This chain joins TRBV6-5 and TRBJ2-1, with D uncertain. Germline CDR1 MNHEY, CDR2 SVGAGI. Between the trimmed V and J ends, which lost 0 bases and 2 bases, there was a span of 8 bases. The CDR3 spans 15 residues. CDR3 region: CASSYSSPTYNEQFF. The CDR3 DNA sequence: TGTGCCAGCAGTTACTCTTCCCCCACCTACAATGAGCAGTTCTTC.

CDR3 region: CASSAPGSFLEQFF. The CDR3 region has the DNA TGTGCCAGCAGTGCCCCGGGATCCTTCCTTGAGCAGTTCTTC. This chain connects TRBV25-1 to TRBJ2-1, with D possibly TRBD2 on 5 matching bases. Germline V gene sequence: CDR1 MGHDK, CDR2 SYGVNS. V was shortened by 4 bases and J by 9 bases, with 16 bases between the two germline ends. The CDR3 is 14 residues long.

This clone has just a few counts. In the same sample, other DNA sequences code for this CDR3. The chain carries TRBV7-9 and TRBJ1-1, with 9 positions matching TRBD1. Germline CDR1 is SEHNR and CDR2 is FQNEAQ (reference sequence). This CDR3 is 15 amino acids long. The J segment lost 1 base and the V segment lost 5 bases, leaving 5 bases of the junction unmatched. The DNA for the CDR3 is TGTGCCAGCAGCCGAACGGGACAGGGGAACACTGAAGCTTTCTTT. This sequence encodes CASSRTGQGNTEAFF.

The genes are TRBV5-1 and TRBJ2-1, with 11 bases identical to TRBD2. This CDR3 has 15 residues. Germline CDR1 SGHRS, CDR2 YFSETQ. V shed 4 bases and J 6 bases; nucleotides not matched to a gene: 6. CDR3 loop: CASSVGTSGINEQFF. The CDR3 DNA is TGCGCCAGCAGCGTCGGGACTAGCGGCATCAATGAGCAGTTCTTC.

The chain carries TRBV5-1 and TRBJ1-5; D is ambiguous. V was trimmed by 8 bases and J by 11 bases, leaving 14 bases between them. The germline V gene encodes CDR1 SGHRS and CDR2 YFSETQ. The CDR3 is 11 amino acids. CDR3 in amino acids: CASKSPGTQHF. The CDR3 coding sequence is TGCGCCAGTAAGAGTCCGGGGACCCAGCATTTT.

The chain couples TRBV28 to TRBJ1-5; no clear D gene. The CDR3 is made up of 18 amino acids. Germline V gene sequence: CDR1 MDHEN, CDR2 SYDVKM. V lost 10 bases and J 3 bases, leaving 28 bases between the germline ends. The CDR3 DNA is TGTGCCACTAAACCCCCGGGTTCCCGAAAGGGTATCAATCAGCCCCAGCATTTT. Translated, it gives CATKPPGSRKGINQPQHF.

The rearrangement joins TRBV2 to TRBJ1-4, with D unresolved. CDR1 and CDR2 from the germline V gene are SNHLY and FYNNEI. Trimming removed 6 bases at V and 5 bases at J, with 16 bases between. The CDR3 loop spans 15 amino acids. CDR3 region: CASRNQWSLNEKLFF. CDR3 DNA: TGTGCCAGCAGAAACCAGTGGTCTTTAAATGAAAAACTGTTTTTT.

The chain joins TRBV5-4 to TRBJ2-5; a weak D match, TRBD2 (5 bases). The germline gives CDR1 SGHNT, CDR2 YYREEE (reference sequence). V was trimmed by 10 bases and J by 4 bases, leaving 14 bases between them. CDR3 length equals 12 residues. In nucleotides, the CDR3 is TGTGCCGGCTCCTGGGCGGGAGAGACCCAGTACTTC. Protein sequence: CAGSWAGETQYF.

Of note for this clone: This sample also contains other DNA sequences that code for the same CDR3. The chain's CDR3 is CASSPDREGYGYTF. Written as DNA, the CDR3 is TGTGCCAGCAGCCCGGACAGGGAGGGCTATGGCTACACCTTC. This sequence joins TRBV7-2 and TRBJ1-2; the match to TRBD1 covers 8 bases. Per germline, CDR1 SGHTA and CDR2 FQGNSA. The CDR3 covers 14 residues. With V trimmed by 5 bases and J by 4 bases, 6 bases remained unmatched.

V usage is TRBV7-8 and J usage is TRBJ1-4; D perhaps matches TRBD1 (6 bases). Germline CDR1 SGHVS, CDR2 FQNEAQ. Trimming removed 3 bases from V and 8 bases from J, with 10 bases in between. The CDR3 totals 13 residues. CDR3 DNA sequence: TGTGCCAGCAGCTTGGGGGCGCGGGAAAAACTGTTTTTT. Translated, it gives CASSLGAREKLFF.

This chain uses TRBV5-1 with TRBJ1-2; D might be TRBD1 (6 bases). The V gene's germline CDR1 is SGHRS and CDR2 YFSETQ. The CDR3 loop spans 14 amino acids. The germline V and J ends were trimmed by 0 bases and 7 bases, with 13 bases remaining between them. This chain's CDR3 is CASSLVGGESGYTF. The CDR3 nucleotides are TGCGCCAGCAGCTTGGTGGGGGGCGAGAGTGGCTACACCTTC.

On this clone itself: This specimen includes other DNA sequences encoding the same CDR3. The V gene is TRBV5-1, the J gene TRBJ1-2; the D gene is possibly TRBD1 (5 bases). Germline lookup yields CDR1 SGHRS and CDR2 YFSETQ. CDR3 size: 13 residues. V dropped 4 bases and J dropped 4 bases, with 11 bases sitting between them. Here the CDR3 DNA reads TGCGCCAGCAGCCCGGGGACCGCCTATGGCTACACCTTC. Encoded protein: CASSPGTAYGYTF.

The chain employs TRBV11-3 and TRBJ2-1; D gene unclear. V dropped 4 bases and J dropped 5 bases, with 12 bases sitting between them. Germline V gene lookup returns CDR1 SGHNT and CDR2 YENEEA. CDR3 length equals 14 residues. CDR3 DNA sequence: TGTGCCAGCAGCTCCTACAGCAGCAACAATGAGCAGTTCTTC. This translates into CASSSYSSNNEQFF.

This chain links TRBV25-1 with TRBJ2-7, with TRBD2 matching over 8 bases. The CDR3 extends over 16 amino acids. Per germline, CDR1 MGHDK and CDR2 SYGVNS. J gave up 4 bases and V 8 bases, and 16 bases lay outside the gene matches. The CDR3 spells CASPRGEAGASYEQYF. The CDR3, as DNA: TGTGCCAGCCCTCGAGGAGAAGCGGGAGCCAGTTACGAGCAGTACTTC.

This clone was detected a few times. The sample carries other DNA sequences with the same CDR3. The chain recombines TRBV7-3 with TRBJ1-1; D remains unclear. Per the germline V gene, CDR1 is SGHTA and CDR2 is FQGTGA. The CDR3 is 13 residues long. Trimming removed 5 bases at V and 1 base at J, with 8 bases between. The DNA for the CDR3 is TGTGCCAGCAGCCCCCGTCCGAACACTGAAGCTTTCTTT. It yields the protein CASSPRPNTEAFF.

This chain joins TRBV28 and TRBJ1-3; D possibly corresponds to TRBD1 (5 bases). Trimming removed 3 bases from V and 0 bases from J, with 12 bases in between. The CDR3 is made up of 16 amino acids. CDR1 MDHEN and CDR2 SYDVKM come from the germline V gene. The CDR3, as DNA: TGTGCCAGCAGTTTCGGTCTAGGGGACTCTGGAAACACCATATATTTT. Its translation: CASSFGLGDSGNTIYF.

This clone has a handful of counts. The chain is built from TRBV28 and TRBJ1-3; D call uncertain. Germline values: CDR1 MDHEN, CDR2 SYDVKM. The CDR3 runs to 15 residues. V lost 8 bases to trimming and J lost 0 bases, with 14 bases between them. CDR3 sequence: CASGTFWGSGNTIYF. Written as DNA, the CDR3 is TGTGCCAGCGGTACGTTCTGGGGCTCTGGAAACACCATATATTTT. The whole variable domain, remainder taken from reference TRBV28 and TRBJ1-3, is DVKVTQSSRYLVKRTGEKVFLECVQDMDHENMFWYRQDPGLGLRLIYFSYDVKMKEKGDIPEGYSVSREKKERFSLILESASTNQTSMYLCASGTFWGSGNTIYFGEGSWLTVV.